Presented here are 8 T cell receptor beta chains from one specimen sequenced in a study of blood T cell repertoires in COVID-19 (TCRdb year 2020). Library creation used the immunoSEQ multiplex PCR assay. The source is immuneACCESS, and TCRdb retained only in-frame sequences with V and J called. Part of the clones is not carried over; for the studies checked, unresolved V genes explain less than half of this, and the remainder is unexplained. This sample lists around 200,000 clones; approximately 85% were detected once. About 10% of the sample is held by the ten biggest clonotypes. Input material: peripheral blood. These receptors came from a human donor with active or convalescent COVID-19. The donor label of this sample is uncertain.

The chain carries TRBV29-1 and TRBJ1-2; D unclear. The germline CDR1 and CDR2 sequences are SQVTM and ANQGSEA. Trimming shortened V by 0 bases and J by 7 bases, and 9 bases separated the two germline ends. The CDR3 has 12 amino acids. CDR3 DNA sequence: TGCAGCGTTGAAGATACCGGGAGTGGCTACACCTTC. This encodes CSVEDTGSGYTF.

The chain combines TRBV5-5 with TRBJ2-7; D may be TRBD2 (5 bases). The V gene's germline CDR1 is SGHKS and CDR2 YYEKEE (reference sequence). CDR3 length: 15 amino acids. Trimming pared 0 bases from V and 6 bases from J, leaving 16 bases between. The CDR3 protein is CASSLDWMGALEQYF. DNA of the CDR3: TGTGCCAGCAGCTTGGATTGGATGGGAGCCCTCGAGCAGTACTTC.

The chain couples TRBV10-3 to TRBJ1-2, with 7 nucleotides matching TRBD1. V was clipped by 6 bases and J by 4 bases; unmatched bases: 8. CDR3 length: 14 amino acids. CDR1 and CDR2 (germline): ENHRY, SYGVKD. The CDR3 DNA is TGTGCCATCAGCGCCGGGACAGCACTCTATGGCTACACCTTC. It yields the protein CAISAGTALYGYTF.

The V call is TRBV5-6, the J call TRBJ2-7, with 13 bases fitting TRBD2. J lost 2 bases, V lost 3 bases, and 5 bases had no gene match. This CDR3 is 16 amino acids long. Germline CDR1 reads SGHDT; CDR2 reads YYEEEE. The CDR3 reads CASSSIGTSGTYEQYF. CDR3 DNA sequence: TGTGCCAGCAGCTCAATCGGGACTAGCGGGACCTACGAGCAGTACTTC.

This chain links TRBV12-3 or TRBV12-4 with TRBJ2-1; 7 bases fit TRBD1. The V segment lost 3 bases and the J segment 8 bases; nucleotides outside the gene matches: 4. There are 13 residues in the CDR3. The CDR3 loop is CASSFRQGDEQFF. The CDR3 nucleotides are TGTGCCAGCAGTTTCCGACAGGGCGATGAGCAGTTCTTC.

The V gene is TRBV4-2, the J gene TRBJ2-3; 11 bases align to TRBD2. With 5 bases clipped from V and 3 bases from J, the junction kept 7 bases outside the gene matches. Germline lookup yields CDR1 LGHNA and CDR2 YNFKEQ. CDR3 size: 16 residues. The CDR3 loop is CASSYTSGGGTDTQYF. The CDR3 bases are TGTGCCAGCAGCTATACTAGCGGGGGCGGGACAGATACGCAGTATTTT.

The chain uses TRBV11-2 and TRBJ2-1; TRBD2 matches 7 bases. The V segment lost 6 bases and the J segment 5 bases; nucleotides outside the gene matches: 7. The V gene's germline CDR1 is SGHAT and CDR2 FQNNGV. The CDR3 runs to 14 residues. Here the CDR3 DNA reads TGTGCCAGCAGGAGGGGACTACGGAACAATGAGCAGTTCTTC. Translation: CASRRGLRNNEQFF.

This clone occurred once. The V gene is TRBV2, the J gene TRBJ1-3; the D gene is possibly TRBD1 (5 bases). V lost 5 bases to trimming and J lost 2 bases, with 16 bases between them. Germline-derived CDR1 and CDR2 are SNHLY and FYNNEI. The CDR3 is 16 amino acids. The CDR3 loop is CASSPPQLGPGNTIYF. CDR3 DNA sequence: TGTGCCAGCAGTCCCCCACAGCTGGGGCCTGGAAACACCATATATTTT.